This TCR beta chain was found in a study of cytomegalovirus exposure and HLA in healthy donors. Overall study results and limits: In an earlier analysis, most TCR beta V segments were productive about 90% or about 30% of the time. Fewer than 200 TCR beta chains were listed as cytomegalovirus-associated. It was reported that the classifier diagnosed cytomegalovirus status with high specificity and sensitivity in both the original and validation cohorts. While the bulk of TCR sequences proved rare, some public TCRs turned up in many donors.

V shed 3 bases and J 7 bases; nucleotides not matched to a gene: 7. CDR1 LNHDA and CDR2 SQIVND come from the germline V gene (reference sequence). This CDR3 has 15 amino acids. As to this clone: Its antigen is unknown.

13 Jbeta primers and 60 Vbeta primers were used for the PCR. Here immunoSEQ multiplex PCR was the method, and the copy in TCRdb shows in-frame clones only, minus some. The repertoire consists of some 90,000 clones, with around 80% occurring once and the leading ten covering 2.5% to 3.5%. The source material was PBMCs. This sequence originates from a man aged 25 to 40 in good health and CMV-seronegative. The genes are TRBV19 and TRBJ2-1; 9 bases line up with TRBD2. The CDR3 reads CASSMGSSGVNEQFF. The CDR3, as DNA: TGTGCCAGTAGTATGGGGTCTAGCGGGGTGAATGAGCAGTTCTTC.